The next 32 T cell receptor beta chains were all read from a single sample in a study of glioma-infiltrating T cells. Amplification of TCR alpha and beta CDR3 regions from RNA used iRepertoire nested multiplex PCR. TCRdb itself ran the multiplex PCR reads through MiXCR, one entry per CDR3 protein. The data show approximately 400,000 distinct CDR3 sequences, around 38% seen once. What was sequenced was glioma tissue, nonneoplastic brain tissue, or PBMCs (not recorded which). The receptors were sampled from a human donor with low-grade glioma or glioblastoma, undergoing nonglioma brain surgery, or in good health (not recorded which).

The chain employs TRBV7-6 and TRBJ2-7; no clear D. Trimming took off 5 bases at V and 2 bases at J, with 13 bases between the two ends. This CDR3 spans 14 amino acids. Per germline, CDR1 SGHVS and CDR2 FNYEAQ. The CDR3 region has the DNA TGTGCCAGCAGCCCACCGTCAGACCCCTACGAGCAGTACTTC. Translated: CASSPPSDPYEQYF. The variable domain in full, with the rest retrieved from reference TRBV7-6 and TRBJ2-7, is GAGVSQSPRYKVTKRGQDVALRCDPISGHVSLYWYRQALGQGPEFLTYFNYEAQQDKSGLPNDRFSAERPEGSISTLTIQRTEQRDSAMYRCASSPPSDPYEQYFGPGTRLTVT.

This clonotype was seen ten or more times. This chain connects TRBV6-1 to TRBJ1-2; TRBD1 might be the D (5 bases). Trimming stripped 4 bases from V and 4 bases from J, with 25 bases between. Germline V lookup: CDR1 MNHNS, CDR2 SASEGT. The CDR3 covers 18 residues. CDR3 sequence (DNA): TGTGCCAGCAGTGTTACCCCGGAAGGGGCCGGACCTATCTATGGCTACACCTTC. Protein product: CASSVTPEGAGPIYGYTF.

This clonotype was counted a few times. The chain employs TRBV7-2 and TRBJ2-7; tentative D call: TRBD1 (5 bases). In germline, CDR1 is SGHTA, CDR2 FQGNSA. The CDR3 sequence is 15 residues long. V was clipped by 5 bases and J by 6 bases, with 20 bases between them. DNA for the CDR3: TGTGCCAGCAGCAAGCAGGGCAGCCAGGGCTTCGAGCAGTACTTC. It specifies CASSKQGSQGFEQYF.

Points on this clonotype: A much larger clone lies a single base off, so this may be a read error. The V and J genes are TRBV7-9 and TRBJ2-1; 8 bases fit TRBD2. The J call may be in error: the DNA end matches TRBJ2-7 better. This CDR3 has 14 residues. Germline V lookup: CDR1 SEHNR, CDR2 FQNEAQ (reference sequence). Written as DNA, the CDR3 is TGTGCCAGCAGCCTCAGCGGGAGTAGGAATGAGCAGTACTTC. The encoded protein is CASSLSGSRNEQYF.

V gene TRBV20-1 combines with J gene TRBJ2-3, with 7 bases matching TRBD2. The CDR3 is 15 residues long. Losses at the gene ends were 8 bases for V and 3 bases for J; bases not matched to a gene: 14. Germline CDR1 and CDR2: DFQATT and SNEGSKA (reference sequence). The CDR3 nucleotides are TGCAGTTCTACACTGTTGAGCGGGACGACAGATACGCAGTATTTT. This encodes CSSTLLSGTTDTQYF.

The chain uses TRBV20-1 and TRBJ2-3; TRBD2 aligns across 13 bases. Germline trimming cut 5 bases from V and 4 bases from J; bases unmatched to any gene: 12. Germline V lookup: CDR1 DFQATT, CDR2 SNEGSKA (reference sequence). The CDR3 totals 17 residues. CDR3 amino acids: CSAHPPRLAGGSDTQYF. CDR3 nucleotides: TGCAGTGCTCACCCTCCTCGACTAGCGGGAGGTTCAGATACGCAGTATTTT.

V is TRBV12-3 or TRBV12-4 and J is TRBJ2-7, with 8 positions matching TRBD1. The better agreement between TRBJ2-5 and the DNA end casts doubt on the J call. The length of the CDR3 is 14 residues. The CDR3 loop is CASRWTGSGETQYF. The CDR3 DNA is TGTGCCAGCAGGTGGACAGGGTCCGGGGAGACCCAGTACTTC.

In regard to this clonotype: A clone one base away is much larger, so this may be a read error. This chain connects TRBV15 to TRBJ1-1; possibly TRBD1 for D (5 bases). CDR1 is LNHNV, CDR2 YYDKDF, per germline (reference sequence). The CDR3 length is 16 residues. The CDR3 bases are TGTGCCACCAGCAGCGAAGGGACCGAACCGAACACTGAAGATTTCTTT. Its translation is CATSSEGTEPNTEDFF.

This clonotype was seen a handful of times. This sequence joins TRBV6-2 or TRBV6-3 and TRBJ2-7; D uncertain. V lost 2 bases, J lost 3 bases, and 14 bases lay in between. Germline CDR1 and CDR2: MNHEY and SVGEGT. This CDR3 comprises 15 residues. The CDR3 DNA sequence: TGTGCCAGCAGTTACCCAGGAACTGCCTTCTACGAGCAGTACTTC. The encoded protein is CASSYPGTAFYEQYF.

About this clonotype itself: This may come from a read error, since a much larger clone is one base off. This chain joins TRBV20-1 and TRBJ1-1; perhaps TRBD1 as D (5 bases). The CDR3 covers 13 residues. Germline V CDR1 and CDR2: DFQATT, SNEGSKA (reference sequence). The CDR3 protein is CSAPLGENTEALF. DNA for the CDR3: TGCAGTGCCCCCTTGGGGGAAAACACTGAAGCTCTCTTT.

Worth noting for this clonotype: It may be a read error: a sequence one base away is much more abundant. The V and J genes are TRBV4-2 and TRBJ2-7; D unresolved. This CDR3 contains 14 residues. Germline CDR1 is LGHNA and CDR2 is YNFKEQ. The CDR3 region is CASIQVRSTYEQYF. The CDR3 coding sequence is TGTGCCAGCATCCAAGTGCGGAGCACCTACGAGCAGTACTTC.

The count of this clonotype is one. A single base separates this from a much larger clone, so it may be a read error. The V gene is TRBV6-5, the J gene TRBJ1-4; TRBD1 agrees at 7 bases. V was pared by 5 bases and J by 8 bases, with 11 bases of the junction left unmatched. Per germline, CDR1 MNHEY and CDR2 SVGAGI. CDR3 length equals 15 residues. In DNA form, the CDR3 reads TGTGCCAGCAGTCCCTCGGGACAGCGGGACGAAAAACTGTTTTTT. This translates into CASSPSGQRDEKLFF.

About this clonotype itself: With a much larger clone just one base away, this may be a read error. The CDR3 loop is CASSRGRVGSGNTIYF. In DNA form, the CDR3 reads TGTGCCAGCAGCAGAGGAAGGGTAGGCTCTGGAAACACCATATATTTT. V and J are TRBV28 and TRBJ1-3; D not resolved. V gave up 6 bases and J gave up 0 bases, with 15 bases separating them. The CDR3 is made up of 16 amino acids. Germline V gene lookup returns CDR1 MDHEN and CDR2 SYDVKM.

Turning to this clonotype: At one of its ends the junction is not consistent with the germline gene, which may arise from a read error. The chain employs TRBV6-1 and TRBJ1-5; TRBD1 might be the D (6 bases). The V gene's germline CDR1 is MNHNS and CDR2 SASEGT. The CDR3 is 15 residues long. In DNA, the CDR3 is TGTGCCAGCAGCCAAGAGGGGGGTGGCGTTCAGCCCCAGCGTTTT. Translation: CASSQEGGGVQPQRF.

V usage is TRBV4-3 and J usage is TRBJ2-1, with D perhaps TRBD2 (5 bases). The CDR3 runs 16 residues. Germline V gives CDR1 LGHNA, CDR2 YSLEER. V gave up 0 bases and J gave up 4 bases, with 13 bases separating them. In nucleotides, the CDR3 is TGCGCCAGCAGCCAAGAATTCGGGAAATCGTACAATGAGCAGTTCTTC. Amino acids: CASSQEFGKSYNEQFF.

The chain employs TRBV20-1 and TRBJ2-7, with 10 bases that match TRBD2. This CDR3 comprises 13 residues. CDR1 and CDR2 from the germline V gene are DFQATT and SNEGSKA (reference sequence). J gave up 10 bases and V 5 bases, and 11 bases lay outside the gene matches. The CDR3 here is CSAPGSASGSQYF. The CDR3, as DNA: TGCAGTGCTCCCGGGTCGGCTAGCGGGAGTCAGTACTTC.

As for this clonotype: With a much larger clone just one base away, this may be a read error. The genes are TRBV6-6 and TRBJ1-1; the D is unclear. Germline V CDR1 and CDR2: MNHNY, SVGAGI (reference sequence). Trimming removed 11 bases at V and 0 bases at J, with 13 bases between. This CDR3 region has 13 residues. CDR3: CAGTPWMNTEAFF. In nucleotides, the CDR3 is TGTGCCGGCACGCCGTGGATGAACACTGAAGCTTTCTTT.

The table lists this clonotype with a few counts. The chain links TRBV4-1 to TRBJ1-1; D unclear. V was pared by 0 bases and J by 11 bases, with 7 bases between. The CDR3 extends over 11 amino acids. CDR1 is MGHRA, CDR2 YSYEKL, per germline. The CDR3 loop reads CASSQETMAFF. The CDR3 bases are TGCGCCAGCAGCCAAGAGACGATGGCTTTCTTT.

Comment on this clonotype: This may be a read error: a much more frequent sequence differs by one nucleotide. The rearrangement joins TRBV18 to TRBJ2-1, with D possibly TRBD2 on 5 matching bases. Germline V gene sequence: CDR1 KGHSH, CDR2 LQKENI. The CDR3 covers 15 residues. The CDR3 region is CASSPPGSSHNEQFF. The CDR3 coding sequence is TGTGCCAGCTCACCACCAGGGAGCTCCCACAATGAGCAGTTCTTC.

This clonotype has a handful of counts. Here the CDR3 reads CASSQENLDTQYF. CDR3 nucleotides: TGCGCCAGCAGCCAAGAAAACTTGGATACGCAGTATTTT. The chain employs TRBV4-3 and TRBJ2-3; no clear D gene. Germline V CDR1 and CDR2: LGHNA, YSLEER. The CDR3 loop spans 13 amino acids. V was cut by 0 bases and J by 6 bases, with 7 bases left in between.

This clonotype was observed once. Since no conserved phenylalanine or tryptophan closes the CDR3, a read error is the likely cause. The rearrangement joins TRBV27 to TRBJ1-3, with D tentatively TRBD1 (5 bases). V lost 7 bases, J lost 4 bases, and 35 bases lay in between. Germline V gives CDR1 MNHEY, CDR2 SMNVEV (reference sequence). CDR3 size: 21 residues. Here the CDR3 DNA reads TGTGCCAGCACCAAAACCACCACCAGGGACGGCGTCTACTCTGTCGGAAACACCATATATGTT. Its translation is CASTKTTTRDGVYSVGNTIYV.

The chain's CDR3 is CSARDPGVGSEQYF. As DNA, the CDR3 is TGCAGTGCTAGAGATCCAGGGGTGGGTAGCGAGCAGTACTTC. The V call is TRBV20-1, the J call TRBJ2-7; TRBD1 is a possible D gene (6 bases). The V end lost 0 bases, the J end lost 6 bases, and 15 bases lay between the germline ends. The CDR3 is 14 residues long. CDR1 is DFQATT and CDR2 is SNEGSKA in the germline V gene (reference sequence).

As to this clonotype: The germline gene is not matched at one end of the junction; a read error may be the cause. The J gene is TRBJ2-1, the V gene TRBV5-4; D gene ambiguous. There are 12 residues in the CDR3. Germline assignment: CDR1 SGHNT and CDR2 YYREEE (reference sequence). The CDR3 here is CASSQDRIEQFF. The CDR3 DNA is TGCGCCAGCAGCCAAGATAGAATTGAGCAGTTCTTC.

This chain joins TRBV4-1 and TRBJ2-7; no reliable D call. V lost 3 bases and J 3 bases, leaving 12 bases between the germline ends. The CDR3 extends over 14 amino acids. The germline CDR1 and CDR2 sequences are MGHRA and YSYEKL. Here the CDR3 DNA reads TGCGCCAGCAGCCAGGGTATGTGGGGCTACGAGCAGTACTTC. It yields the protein CASSQGMWGYEQYF.

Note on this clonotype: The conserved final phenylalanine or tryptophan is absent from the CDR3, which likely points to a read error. The CDR3 loop is CASSFSVVGQGTQYL. CDR3 nucleotides: TGTGCCAGCAGTTTTTCAGTAGTGGGGCAAGGGACCCAGTACCTC. The chain is built from TRBV27 and TRBJ2-5; D may be TRBD1 (5 bases). CDR1 MNHEY and CDR2 SMNVEV come from the germline V gene (reference sequence). The CDR3 contains 15 residues.

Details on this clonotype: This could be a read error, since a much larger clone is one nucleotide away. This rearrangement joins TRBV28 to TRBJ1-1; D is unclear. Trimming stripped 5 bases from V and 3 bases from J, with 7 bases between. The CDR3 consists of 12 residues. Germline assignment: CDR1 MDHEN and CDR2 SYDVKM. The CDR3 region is CASSDKDTEAFF. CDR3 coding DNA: TGTGCCAGCAGTGACAAGGACACTGAAGCTTTCTTT.

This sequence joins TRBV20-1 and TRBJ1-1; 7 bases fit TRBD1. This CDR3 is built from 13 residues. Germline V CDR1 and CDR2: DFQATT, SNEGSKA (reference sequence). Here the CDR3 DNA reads TGCAGCGTTGAGCGGCAGGGGGGCACTGAAGCTTTCTTT. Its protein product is CSVERQGGTEAFF.

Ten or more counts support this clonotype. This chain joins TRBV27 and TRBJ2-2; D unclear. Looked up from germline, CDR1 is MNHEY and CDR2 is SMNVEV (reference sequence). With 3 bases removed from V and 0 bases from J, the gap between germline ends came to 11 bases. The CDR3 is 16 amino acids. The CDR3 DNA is TGTGCCAGCAGTTTTATACGGTTCGCGAACACCGGGGAGCTGTTTTTT. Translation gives CASSFIRFANTGELFF.

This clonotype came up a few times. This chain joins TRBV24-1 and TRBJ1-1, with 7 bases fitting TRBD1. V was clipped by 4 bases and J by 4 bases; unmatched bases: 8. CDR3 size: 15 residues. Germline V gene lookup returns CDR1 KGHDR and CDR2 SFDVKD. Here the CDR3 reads CATSEAGQSITEAFF. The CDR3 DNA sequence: TGTGCCACCAGTGAAGCGGGACAGTCGATCACTGAAGCTTTCTTT.

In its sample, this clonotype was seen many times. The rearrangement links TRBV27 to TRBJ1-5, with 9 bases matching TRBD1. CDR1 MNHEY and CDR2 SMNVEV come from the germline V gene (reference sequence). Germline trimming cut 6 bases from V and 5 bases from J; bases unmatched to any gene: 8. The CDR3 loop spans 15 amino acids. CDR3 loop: CASSGTGQGYQPQHF. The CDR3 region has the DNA TGTGCCAGCAGCGGGACAGGACAGGGGTATCAGCCCCAGCATTTT.

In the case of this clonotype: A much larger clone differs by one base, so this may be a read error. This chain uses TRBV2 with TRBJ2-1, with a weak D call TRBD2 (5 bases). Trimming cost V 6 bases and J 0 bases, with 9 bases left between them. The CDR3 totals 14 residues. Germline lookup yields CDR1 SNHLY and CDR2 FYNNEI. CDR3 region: CASRWTVSYNEQFF. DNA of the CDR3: TGTGCCAGCAGGTGGACTGTCTCCTACAATGAGCAGTTCTTC.

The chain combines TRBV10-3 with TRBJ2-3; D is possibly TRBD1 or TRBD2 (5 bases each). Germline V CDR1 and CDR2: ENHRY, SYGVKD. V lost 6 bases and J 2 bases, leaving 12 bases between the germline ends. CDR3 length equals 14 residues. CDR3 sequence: CAIRGTWDTDTQYF. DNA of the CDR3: TGTGCCATCAGGGGGACGTGGGACACAGATACGCAGTATTTT.